These 23 T cell receptor beta chains came from one sample sequenced in a study of neurological immune-mediated disorders. MiXCR was run by TCRdb on the 5' RACE reads, yielding one entry per CDR3 protein. Seen here are 65,000 to 95,000 distinct CDR3 sequences, 5.8% observed once, and the top ten hold 7.9%. This sample's time point: longitudinal time-point 2. Sequenced sample: PBMCs. These TCRs come from a woman aged 55-70 years with multiple sclerosis.

This clonotype was counted at least ten times. The V call is TRBV6-5, the J call TRBJ2-2; D is undetermined. Germline V gives CDR1 MNHEY, CDR2 SVGAGI. The V gene lost 0 bases and the J gene lost 0 bases, with 5 bases spanning the gap. This CDR3 region has 15 residues. CDR3: CASSYSRTNTGELFF. The CDR3 DNA follows: TGTGCCAGCAGTTACTCGCGGACGAACACCGGGGAGCTGTTTTTT.

This clonotype was detected ten times or more. The chain employs TRBV6-5 and TRBJ1-5; 9 positions match TRBD1. Germline CDR1 MNHEY, CDR2 SVGAGI. V lost 7 bases, J lost 5 bases, and 15 bases stayed unmatched. The CDR3 covers 17 residues. CDR3 residues: CASKPLDRDRVDQPQHF. The DNA of the CDR3 is TGTGCCAGCAAGCCTCTGGACCGGGACAGGGTGGATCAGCCCCAGCATTTT.

This clonotype has ten or more counts. The chain is built from TRBV10-3 and TRBJ2-1, with TRBD2 identical over 11 bases. The V segment lost 8 bases and the J segment 9 bases; nucleotides outside the gene matches: 9. Germline-derived CDR1 and CDR2 are ENHRY and SYGVKD. CDR3 length equals 14 residues. The CDR3 here is CAIGVAGGPGEQFF. The CDR3 coding sequence is TGTGCCATCGGGGTAGCGGGGGGGCCCGGTGAGCAGTTCTTC.

At least ten counts were recorded for this clonotype. The gene calls are TRBV5-6 and TRBJ2-3; 10 bases map to TRBD1. Germline lookup yields CDR1 SGHDT and CDR2 YYEEEE. This CDR3 has 15 residues. The V gene end was trimmed by 0 bases and the J gene end by 3 bases; junction bases not matched to a gene: 1. The CDR3 sequence is CASSLGGQGTDTQYF. The CDR3, as DNA: TGTGCCAGCAGCTTGGGGGGACAGGGGACAGATACGCAGTATTTT.

The table lists this clonotype with many counts. J is TRBJ2-7 and V is TRBV28; TRBD1 aligns across 7 bases. CDR3 length: 14 amino acids. J lost 2 bases, V lost 6 bases, and 7 bases had no gene match. Per germline, CDR1 MDHEN and CDR2 SYDVKM. The CDR3 here is CASRLDRAAYEQYF. The DNA for the CDR3 is TGTGCCAGCAGACTTGACAGGGCCGCCTACGAGCAGTACTTC.

This clonotype was counted many times. The V and J genes are TRBV6-1 and TRBJ2-3; 10 bases match TRBD1. J lost 3 bases, V lost 5 bases, and 5 bases had no gene match. The CDR3 loop spans 15 amino acids. The germline gives CDR1 MNHNS, CDR2 SASEGT. The DNA of the CDR3 is TGTGCCAGCAGTACCGACAGGGGGCAAACAGATACGCAGTATTTT. It codes for CASSTDRGQTDTQYF.

This clonotype was recorded at least ten times. This chain links TRBV5-1 with TRBJ2-3, with 7 nucleotides matching TRBD2. V trimming: 2 bases; J trimming: 3 bases; junction bases outside the gene matches: 6. Germline assignment: CDR1 SGHRS and CDR2 YFSETQ. This CDR3 contains 15 residues. The DNA of the CDR3 is TGCGCCAGCAGCTTACGGGGGGTTAGGACAGATACGCAGTATTTT. As protein: CASSLRGVRTDTQYF.

This clonotype was counted only a few times. The chain uses TRBV27 and TRBJ1-2; TRBD1 aligns across 7 bases. This CDR3 comprises 15 residues. J was trimmed by 6 bases and V by 4 bases; bases with no gene match: 11. Germline lookup yields CDR1 MNHEY and CDR2 SMNVEV (reference sequence). For the CDR3, the DNA is TGTGCCAGCAGTTCACCGGGACAGTCTTGGGATGGCTACACCTTC. As protein: CASSSPGQSWDGYTF.

This clonotype has a count of ten or more. This chain connects TRBV5-1 to TRBJ2-1, with no clear D. V lost 2 bases to trimming and J lost 2 bases, with 8 bases between them. The CDR3 loop spans 14 amino acids. Germline CDR1 SGHRS, CDR2 YFSETQ. This CDR3 reads CASSLGQTYNEQFF. CDR3 DNA sequence: TGCGCCAGCAGCTTAGGTCAGACCTACAATGAGCAGTTCTTC.

The chain joins TRBV12-3 or TRBV12-4 to TRBJ1-1; D is uncertain. CDR3 length: 15 residues. The V gene lost 2 bases and the J gene lost 5 bases, with 15 bases spanning the gap. The CDR3 reads CASSLPGSSATEAFF. Here the CDR3 DNA reads TGTGCCAGCAGTTTACCCGGGTCCTCTGCGACTGAAGCTTTCTTT.

Ten or more counts support this clonotype. This chain connects TRBV20-1 to TRBJ2-7, with D tentatively TRBD1 (6 bases). The CDR3 contains 10 residues. V dropped 2 bases and J dropped 12 bases, with 11 bases sitting between them. Germline CDR1 and CDR2: DFQATT and SNEGSKA (reference sequence). CDR3 sequence reads: CSARSGAVYF. CDR3 bases: TGCAGTGCTAGATCAGGGGCGGTGTACTTC.

This clonotype was recorded at least ten times. The chain carries TRBV2 and TRBJ1-3; 7 nucleotides line up with TRBD1. After removal of 4 bases from V and 2 bases from J, the junction contained 2 bases not matched to a gene. The CDR3 sequence is 14 residues long. Germline CDR1 reads SNHLY; CDR2 reads FYNNEI. Written as DNA, the CDR3 is TGTGCCAGCAGTGTGACAGGGACTGGAAACACCATATATTTT. Residues: CASSVTGTGNTIYF. Drawing the rest from reference TRBV2 and TRBJ1-3, the complete variable domain is EPEVTQTPSHQVTQMGQEVILRCVPISNHLYFYWYRQILGQKVEFLVSFYNNEISEKSEIFDDQFSVERPDGSNFTLKIRSTKLEDSAMYFCASSVTGTGNTIYFGEGSWLTVV.

This clonotype was counted a few times. The chain couples TRBV5-5 to TRBJ1-3; TRBD1 is a possible D gene (6 bases). V was clipped by 4 bases and J by 4 bases, with 18 bases between them. Germline lookup yields CDR1 SGHKS and CDR2 YYEKEE (reference sequence). The CDR3 extends over 16 amino acids. The chain's CDR3 is CASSQSLQGGGNTIYF. CDR3 sequence (DNA): TGTGCCAGCAGCCAGAGTTTACAGGGTGGGGGAAACACCATATATTTT.

In this sample, this clonotype turned up many times. This chain connects TRBV20-1 to TRBJ2-3; D is perhaps TRBD1 or TRBD2 (6 bases each). CDR3 size: 16 residues. In germline, CDR1 is DFQATT, CDR2 SNEGSKA (reference sequence). V was trimmed by 5 bases and J by 1 base, leaving 19 bases between them. The CDR3, as DNA: TGCAGTGCTGAACTGGGGGGCTGGCCCGGCACAGATACGCAGTATTTT. This sequence encodes CSAELGGWPGTDTQYF.

This clonotype showed up many times. The chain couples TRBV6-4 to TRBJ1-2; D ambiguous. CDR3 length: 13 amino acids. Trimming took 0 bases from V and 8 from J, leaving 10 bases between them. Germline-derived CDR1 and CDR2 are MRHNA and SNTAGT. The DNA for the CDR3 is TGTGCCAGCAGTGACTCGAGGGTGAAGGGCTACACCTTC. Amino acids: CASSDSRVKGYTF.

This clonotype was observed many times. The chain couples TRBV7-2 to TRBJ1-5; unclear D gene. Germline V gene data show CDR1 as SGHTA and CDR2 as FQGNSA. Trimming pared 1 base from V and 6 bases from J, leaving 4 bases between. This CDR3 has 12 amino acids. Written as DNA, the CDR3 is TGTGCCAGCAGCTTAGGTTTTCAGCCCCAGCATTTT. Translation gives CASSLGFQPQHF.

Many counts were recorded for this clonotype. The chain is built from TRBV7-2 and TRBJ1-2, with a tentative D call TRBD1 (5 bases). The CDR3 runs to 16 residues. Germline CDR1 is SGHTA and CDR2 is FQGNSA. V was cut by 3 bases and J by 2 bases, with 16 bases left in between. The CDR3 loop reads CASSFPLAGGNYGYTF. CDR3 in DNA: TGTGCCAGCAGCTTCCCTTTGGCCGGGGGGAACTATGGCTACACCTTC.

This clonotype was counted many times. The chain is built from TRBV20-1 and TRBJ2-1; 8 positions agree with TRBD1. Germline V lookup: CDR1 DFQATT, CDR2 SNEGSKA (reference sequence). The length of the CDR3 is 17 residues. Trimming took 0 bases from V and 8 from J; bases not matched to a gene: 15. The DNA of the CDR3 is TGCAGTGCTAGAGACCCCGGACAGGGCTCCTATAACGATGAGCAGTTCTTC. Translating gives CSARDPGQGSYNDEQFF.

The V and J genes are TRBV10-3 and TRBJ1-5; D gene unclear. Trimming removed 7 bases at V and 1 base at J, with 11 bases between. The germline CDR1 and CDR2 sequences are ENHRY and SYGVKD. The length of the CDR3 is 14 residues. The CDR3 protein is CAINSEGSNQPQHF. The CDR3 DNA reads as TGTGCCATCAACTCAGAGGGAAGCAATCAGCCCCAGCATTTT.

In this sample, this clonotype turned up many times. The chain employs TRBV20-1 and TRBJ2-1; 7 bases map to TRBD1. This CDR3 is built from 15 residues. Germline V gene lookup returns CDR1 DFQATT and CDR2 SNEGSKA (reference sequence). With V trimmed by 6 bases and J by 2 bases, 10 bases remained unmatched. The CDR3 DNA reads TGCAGTGCAGGCACCGGGACAGAACCCTACAATGAGCAGTTCTTC. It translates to CSAGTGTEPYNEQFF.

This clonotype was counted many times. The chain couples TRBV11-2 to TRBJ1-3; unclear D gene. The V gene lost 6 bases and the J gene lost 0 bases, with 9 bases spanning the gap. From germline, CDR1 is SGHAT and CDR2 FQNNGV. This CDR3 region has 14 residues. CDR3 residues: CASSWSDSGNTIYF. The CDR3 DNA is TGTGCCAGCAGTTGGTCGGACTCTGGAAACACCATATATTTT.

This clonotype has a count of ten or more. The CDR3 sequence is CASSHGRLEAFF. As DNA, the CDR3 is TGCGCCAGCAGCCACGGACGGCTTGAAGCTTTCTTT. The chain carries TRBV5-1 and TRBJ1-1; D is undetermined. V gave up 4 bases and J gave up 7 bases, with 11 bases separating them. Per germline, CDR1 SGHRS and CDR2 YFSETQ. This CDR3 has 12 amino acids.

This clonotype was found many times. The chain uses TRBV3-1 and TRBJ1-2; possibly TRBD1 for D (5 bases). CDR1 and CDR2 from the germline V gene are LGHDT and YNNKEL (reference sequence). Trimming took 0 bases from V and 2 from J, leaving 10 bases between them. The CDR3 runs to 15 residues. Here the CDR3 DNA reads TGTGCCAGCAGCCAAGACTCAGAGGGGAACTATGGCTACACCTTC. Residues: CASSQDSEGNYGYTF. The full variable domain, completed using reference TRBV3-1 and TRBJ1-2, is DTAVSQTPKYLVTQMGNDKSIKCEQNLGHDTMYWYKQDSKKFLKIMFSYNNKELIINETVPNRFSPKSPDKAHLNLHINSLELGDSAVYFCASSQDSEGNYGYTFGSGTRLTVV.